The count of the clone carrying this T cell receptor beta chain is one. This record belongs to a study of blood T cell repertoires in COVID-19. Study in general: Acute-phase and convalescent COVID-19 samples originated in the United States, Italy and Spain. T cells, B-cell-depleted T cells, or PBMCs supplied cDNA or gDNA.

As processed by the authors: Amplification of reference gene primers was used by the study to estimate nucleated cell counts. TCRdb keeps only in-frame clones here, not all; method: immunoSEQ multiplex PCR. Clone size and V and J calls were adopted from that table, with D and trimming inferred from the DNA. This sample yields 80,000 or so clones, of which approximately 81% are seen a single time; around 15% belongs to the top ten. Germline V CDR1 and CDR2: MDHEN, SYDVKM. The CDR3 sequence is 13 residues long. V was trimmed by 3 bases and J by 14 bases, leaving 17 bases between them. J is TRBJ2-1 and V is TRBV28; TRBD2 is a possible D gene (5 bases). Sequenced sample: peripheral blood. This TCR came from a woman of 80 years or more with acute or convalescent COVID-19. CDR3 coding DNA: TGTGCCAGCAGTTTCGGGGAGTGGAAGAGGGAGTTCTTC. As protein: CASSFGEWKREFF.